These 30 T cell receptor beta chains were sequenced from one sample in a study of blood T cells in healthy people across ages. A second about 6 to 12 cycle PCR used barcoded and J-beta primers. TCRdb itself ran the 5' RACE reads through MiXCR, one entry per CDR3 protein. Among 600,000 to 1,000,000 distinct CDR3 sequences listed, 55% to 70% were seen once. Sequencing input: blood. The receptors come from a man aged 30-40 years in good health.

CDR3 protein: CSVAFQGFYNEQFF. The CDR3 region has the DNA TGCAGCGTTGCTTTCCAGGGGTTCTACAATGAGCAGTTCTTC. This chain joins TRBV29-1 and TRBJ2-1, with a weak D call TRBD1 (6 bases). The V and J ends lost 4 bases and 3 bases respectively, with 13 bases between them. Looked up from germline, CDR1 is SQVTM and CDR2 is ANQGSEA. The CDR3 has 14 residues.

The chain is built from TRBV10-2 and TRBJ2-3, with 7 nucleotides matching TRBD2. Germline-derived CDR1 and CDR2 are WSHSY and SAAADI. The CDR3 sequence is 14 residues long. V shed 8 bases and J 5 bases; nucleotides not matched to a gene: 10. DNA of the CDR3: TGCGCCAGCTGGGGGGGGATATTTGTAGATACGCAGTATTTT. Amino acids: CASWGGIFVDTQYF.

Concerning this clonotype itself: One end of the junction is discordant with germline, which a read error may explain. The chain couples TRBV4-3 to TRBJ2-7; 7 nucleotides agree with TRBD1. Looked up from germline, CDR1 is LGHNA and CDR2 is YSLEER. This CDR3 contains 16 residues. CDR3 region: CASSQEHDRVSYEEYF. The CDR3, as DNA: TGCGCCAGCAGCCAAGAGCACGACAGGGTCTCCTACGAGGAGTACTTC.

J is TRBJ1-1 and V is TRBV10-1; 7 bases line up with TRBD1. V shed 0 bases and J 8 bases; nucleotides not matched to a gene: 3. This CDR3 is built from 13 residues. Germline-derived CDR1 and CDR2 are WNHNN and SYGVQD (reference sequence). In DNA form, the CDR3 reads TGCGCCAGCAGTGAGTCGTGGACAGGCGAAGCTTTCTTT. Its translation: CASSESWTGEAFF.

This clonotype has only a few counts. This chain connects TRBV28 to TRBJ2-4, with 9 bases that match TRBD1. The tail of the sequence fits TRBJ2-7 better, so the J call may be wrong. The length of the CDR3 is 15 residues. Germline CDR1 and CDR2: MDHEN and SYDVKM. The CDR3 loop reads CASRKLRDRANEQYF. The CDR3 bases are TGTGCCAGCAGAAAACTACGGGACAGGGCCAACGAGCAGTACTTC.

V and J are TRBV5-1 and TRBJ2-5; TRBD2 might be the D (5 bases). Germline CDR1 SGHRS, CDR2 YFSETQ. This CDR3 has 14 amino acids. Trimming shortened V by 0 bases and J by 5 bases, and 11 bases separated the two germline ends. The CDR3 bases are TGCGCCAGCAGCTTGGGGACTGACCGGGAGACCCAGTACTTC. It translates to CASSLGTDRETQYF.

V and J are TRBV7-2 and TRBJ2-7, with D perhaps matching TRBD1 (6 bases). Judging by the DNA end, TRBJ2-4 fits better; the J call may be wrong. The CDR3 consists of 15 residues. Per germline, CDR1 SGHTA and CDR2 FQGNSA. CDR3 nucleotides: TGTGCCAGCAGCTTAACAGGGAGCGGCATAAACATTCAGTACTTC. Translating it yields CASSLTGSGINIQYF.

The V call is TRBV20-1, the J call TRBJ2-5; 10 bases align to TRBD2. In germline, CDR1 is DFQATT, CDR2 SNEGSKA (reference sequence). This CDR3 is built from 13 residues. V was clipped by 5 bases and J by 11 bases; unmatched bases: 11. The CDR3 DNA sequence: TGCAGTGCTCCCCAGCGGGGGGGCAATGAGCAGTACTTC. The encoded protein is CSAPQRGGNEQYF.

The V call is TRBV7-9, the J call TRBJ2-5; the match to TRBD1 covers 9 bases. Trimming took 5 bases from V and 5 from J; bases not matched to a gene: 12. Germline V gene data show CDR1 as SEHNR and CDR2 as FQNEAQ (reference sequence). The CDR3 sequence is 16 residues long. CDR3 residues: CASSNSPGQGMETQYF. CDR3 DNA sequence: TGTGCCAGCAGCAATTCGCCGGGACAGGGAATGGAGACCCAGTACTTC.

The V gene is TRBV11-1, the J gene TRBJ2-7, with 9 bases lining up with TRBD1. The junction had 3 bases not matched to a gene; V was cut back by 1 base and J by 2 bases. This CDR3 has 15 amino acids. Germline V gives CDR1 SGHAT, CDR2 FQDESV (reference sequence). The CDR3 protein is CASSLDGTGTYEQYF. The DNA for the CDR3 is TGTGCCAGCAGCTTAGATGGGACAGGGACCTACGAGCAGTACTTC. The full variable domain, completed using reference TRBV11-1 and TRBJ2-7, is EAEVAQSPRYKITEKSQAVAFWCDPISGHATLYWYRQILGQGPELLVQFQDESVVDDSQLPKDRFSAERLKGVDSTLKIQPAELGDSAMYLCASSLDGTGTYEQYFGPGTRLTVT.

In the case of this clonotype: Germline and junction disagree at one end, which may indicate a read error. V usage is TRBV5-1 and J usage is TRBJ2-3; 10 nucleotides align to TRBD2. The CDR3 runs to 15 residues. Germline CDR1 SGHRS, CDR2 YFSETQ. CDR3 protein: CTSSLSGGGTDTQYF. The CDR3 coding sequence is TGCACCAGCAGCTTGAGCGGGGGGGGCACAGATACGCAGTATTTT.

Note on this clonotype: The germline gene is not matched at one end of the junction; a read error may be the cause. The rearrangement uses TRBV6-5 and TRBJ2-1, with D possibly TRBD2 on 5 matching bases. Germline lookup yields CDR1 MNHEY and CDR2 SVGAGI. This CDR3 has 17 residues. The CDR3 DNA reads TGTGCCAGCATTTACCCCACCGCGGGCGCAACCAACAATGAGCAGTTCTTC. Translated: CASIYPTAGATNNEQFF.

The J gene is TRBJ2-1, the V gene TRBV20-1; D is unclear. V was shortened by 5 bases and J by 1 base, with 15 bases between the two germline ends. The CDR3 runs 15 residues. Germline CDR1 and CDR2: DFQATT and SNEGSKA (reference sequence). This chain's CDR3 is CSAPSFAESYNEQFF. In DNA form, the CDR3 reads TGCAGTGCTCCTTCCTTCGCGGAATCCTACAATGAGCAGTTCTTC.

V and J are TRBV6-6 and TRBJ1-2; D is possibly TRBD1 (5 bases). This CDR3 comprises 13 residues. Germline CDR1 MNHNY, CDR2 SVGAGI (reference sequence). The germline V and J ends were trimmed by 2 bases and 9 bases, with 13 bases remaining between them. CDR3 nucleotides: TGTGCCAGCAGTTACGGGACCGGGGGGAGCTACACCTTC. Protein product: CASSYGTGGSYTF.

CDR3 coding DNA: TGTGCCAGCAGCTTAGGGGGCCCAAACTACGAGCAGTACTTC. It codes for CASSLGGPNYEQYF. This rearrangement joins TRBV7-2 to TRBJ2-7, with D perhaps matching TRBD1 (5 bases). With 1 base removed from V and 3 bases from J, the gap between germline ends came to 10 bases. CDR3 length: 14 amino acids. Germline assignment: CDR1 SGHTA and CDR2 FQGNSA.

The V gene is TRBV29-1, the J gene TRBJ2-7, with 7 bases lining up with TRBD2. CDR3 length: 13 amino acids. Germline values: CDR1 SQVTM, CDR2 ANQGSEA. The V gene end was trimmed by 7 bases and the J gene end by 5 bases; junction bases not matched to a gene: 11. The CDR3 DNA follows: TGCAGCGCCGACGGGGCTAGCGGAGACGAGCAGTACTTC. It encodes CSADGASGDEQYF.

As to this clonotype: Its ends do not fully match the called genes, so a read error is possible. The CDR3 spells CVSASGPGIRKAFF. The CDR3 DNA sequence: TGTGTCAGCGCCTCGGGACCCGGAATCAGGAAAGCTTTCTTT. The chain employs TRBV2 and TRBJ1-1, with a tentative D call TRBD1 (5 bases). Germline values: CDR1 SNHLY, CDR2 FYNNEI. This CDR3 is 14 amino acids long.

The chain recombines TRBV29-1 with TRBJ2-3; 8 bases map to TRBD2. The V gene's germline CDR1 is SQVTM and CDR2 ANQGSEA. V dropped 0 bases and J dropped 1; count of bases not matched to a gene: 6. CDR3 length: 16 amino acids. This CDR3 reads CSVEDELADRTDTQYF. In DNA form, the CDR3 reads TGCAGCGTTGAAGATGAACTAGCGGACCGCACAGATACGCAGTATTTT.

The table lists this clonotype with a few counts. This chain connects TRBV5-1 to TRBJ1-2; D remains ambiguous. V was cut by 4 bases and J by 8 bases, with 18 bases left in between. The CDR3 consists of 14 residues. Germline loops: CDR1 SGHRS, CDR2 YFSETQ. The CDR3 bases are TGCGCCAGCAGCACTAAAGACGCAATGGGAGGCTACACCTTC. It specifies CASSTKDAMGGYTF.

The chain carries TRBV7-2 and TRBJ2-7; 7 nucleotides agree with TRBD2. The J call is doubtful: the DNA matches TRBJ2-5 better. Looked up from germline, CDR1 is SGHTA and CDR2 is FQGNSA. The CDR3 has 15 amino acids. The CDR3, as DNA: TGTGCCAGCAGCTTGCAAAACTTCGGGGGGGAGACCCAGTACTTC. Residues: CASSLQNFGGETQYF.

The chain carries TRBV9 and TRBJ2-1; 7 positions match TRBD2. The V gene's germline CDR1 is SGDLS and CDR2 YYNGEE. CDR3 length: 16 residues. The J segment lost 4 bases and the V segment lost 1 base, leaving 8 bases of the junction unmatched. CDR3 loop: CASSVISGGAYNEQFF. CDR3 coding DNA: TGTGCCAGCAGCGTAATATCGGGGGGAGCTTACAATGAGCAGTTCTTC.

The J gene is TRBJ2-5, the V gene TRBV3-1, with D perhaps matching TRBD2 (7 bases). This CDR3 has 17 amino acids. CDR1 is LGHDT, CDR2 YNNKEL, per germline (reference sequence). Trimming removed 4 bases from V and 5 bases from J, with 23 bases in between. CDR3: CASSPPLSGGAGETQYF. As DNA, the CDR3 is TGTGCCAGCAGCCCCCCCCTATCTGGGGGGGCAGGGGAGACCCAGTACTTC.

This clonotype was picked up a small number of times. The V call is TRBV4-1, the J call TRBJ1-1; D is unresolved. Germline V gives CDR1 MGHRA, CDR2 YSYEKL. The CDR3 consists of 14 residues. Between the trimmed V and J ends, which lost 0 bases and 7 bases, there was a span of 12 bases. DNA for the CDR3: TGCGCCAGCAGCCAAGAAACTTCGCAGCGTGAAGCTTTCTTT. It specifies CASSQETSQREAFF.

The rearrangement uses TRBV7-2 and TRBJ2-7; perhaps D is TRBD1 or TRBD2 (7 bases each). Germline CDR1 reads SGHTA; CDR2 reads FQGNSA. The ends were cut back, 5 bases at V and 3 bases at J, with 14 bases in the middle. The CDR3 consists of 14 residues. CDR3 bases: TGTGCCAGCAGCCCAGGCAGGGGGGGCTACGAGCAGTACTTC. It translates to CASSPGRGGYEQYF.

The chain uses TRBV20-1 and TRBJ1-3; D gene unclear. V was shortened by 3 bases and J by 2 bases, with 14 bases between the two germline ends. Looked up from germline, CDR1 is DFQATT and CDR2 is SNEGSKA (reference sequence). CDR3 length: 15 amino acids. CDR3 loop: CSASTPSAAGNTIYF. The CDR3 DNA reads as TGCAGTGCTAGTACCCCGTCGGCAGCTGGAAACACCATATATTTT.

The V call is TRBV20-1, the J call TRBJ2-7; possible D gene TRBD1, 5 bases. The CDR3 is 12 residues long. Trimming removed 5 bases at V and 3 bases at J, with 11 bases between. CDR1 is DFQATT and CDR2 is SNEGSKA in the germline V gene (reference sequence). The CDR3 here is CSAHPQGYEQYF. The CDR3 bases are TGCAGTGCTCACCCTCAGGGCTACGAGCAGTACTTC.

This chain connects TRBV29-1 to TRBJ2-3; 7 nucleotides match TRBD2. The length of the CDR3 is 14 residues. J was trimmed by 1 base and V by 6 bases; bases with no gene match: 7. Germline CDR1 SQVTM, CDR2 ANQGSEA. The CDR3 reads CSVRKLAGTDTQYF. For the CDR3, the DNA is TGCAGCGTGAGGAAGCTAGCGGGCACAGATACGCAGTATTTT.

The chain employs TRBV7-2 and TRBJ1-2; 8 nucleotides align to TRBD1. Germline values: CDR1 SGHTA, CDR2 FQGNSA. CDR3 length equals 15 residues. V lost 1 base to trimming and J lost 5 bases; unmatched junction nucleotides: 6. CDR3 nucleotides: TGTGCCAGCAGCTTAGGAGGACAGGGCACTTATGGCTACACCTTC. Translation gives CASSLGGQGTYGYTF.

This clonotype was counted only a few times. This CDR3 reads CASSPRAPGQATYEQYF. In DNA, the CDR3 is TGTGCCAGCAGTCCCCGGGCCCCGGGACAGGCTACCTACGAGCAGTACTTC. This rearrangement joins TRBV12-3 or TRBV12-4 to TRBJ2-7; 8 nucleotides align to TRBD1. The trim removed 5 bases at V and 2 bases at J, leaving 14 bases unmatched. This CDR3 comprises 17 residues.

The CDR3 DNA reads TGTGCCAGCAGTAGTGGGACAGGCCCTTATGGCTACACCTTC. As protein: CASSSGTGPYGYTF. V usage is TRBV25-1 and J usage is TRBJ1-2; 8 nucleotides agree with TRBD1. This CDR3 region has 14 residues. Germline assignment: CDR1 MGHDK and CDR2 SYGVNS. V was pared by 5 bases and J by 5 bases, with 7 bases of the junction left unmatched.